The 13 T cell receptor beta chains below come from one sample, sequenced in a study of identical twins. A single record per CDR3 protein comes from TCRdb applying MiXCR to the 5' RACE reads. The profile covers 500,000 to 550,000 distinct CDR3 sequences, with 20% to 25% appearing a single time and about 0.91% taken by the ten largest. These sequences were also reported in another study, on T cells expressing NK-cell markers.

Sequencing input: CD4+ T cells sorted from blood. The source is a woman between 18 and 29 years old in good health.

This chain joins TRBV5-4 and TRBJ1-5; D uncertain. The CDR3 runs to 13 residues. The V end was cut by 0 bases, the J end by 7 bases, with 8 bases between. The germline V gene encodes CDR1 SGHNT and CDR2 YYREEE (reference sequence). The CDR3 region is CASSLDPHQPQHF. The CDR3 coding sequence is TGTGCCAGCAGCTTGGATCCCCACCAGCCCCAGCATTTT.

This chain joins TRBV20-1 and TRBJ2-1, with 8 bases lining up with TRBD2. Losses at the gene ends were 0 bases for V and 2 bases for J; bases not matched to a gene: 18. The CDR3 loop spans 20 amino acids. Germline CDR1 is DFQATT and CDR2 is SNEGSKA (reference sequence). The CDR3 loop reads CSARDTALGTLAGTYNEQFF. CDR3 nucleotides: TGCAGTGCTAGAGATACGGCCTTGGGAACGCTAGCGGGTACCTACAATGAGCAGTTCTTC.

The J gene is TRBJ2-6, the V gene TRBV20-1; D remains unclear. This CDR3 is 15 amino acids long. Deletions cut 0 bases from V and 2 bases from J, with 8 bases between. Germline-derived CDR1 and CDR2 are DFQATT and SNEGSKA (reference sequence). The CDR3 bases are TGCAGTGCTAGAGAAATCGCGGCTGGGGCCAACGTCCTGACTTTC. Its protein product is CSAREIAAGANVLTF.

The chain recombines TRBV15 with TRBJ2-3; unclear D gene. The germline V gene has CDR1 LNHNV and CDR2 YYDKDF (reference sequence). This CDR3 has 12 amino acids. V was pared by 8 bases and J by 7 bases, with 13 bases between. DNA for the CDR3: TGTGCCACCGGGAAGCCCCGGAATACGCAGTATTTT. Encoded protein: CATGKPRNTQYF.

The V and J genes are TRBV20-1 and TRBJ1-5; no clear D. Trimming took 2 bases from V and 0 from J, leaving 14 bases between them. CDR1 is DFQATT, CDR2 SNEGSKA, per germline (reference sequence). CDR3 size: 16 residues. CDR3 nucleotides: TGCAGTGCTAGAATCGGTGGAGGTAATAGCAATCAGCCCCAGCATTTT. Amino acids: CSARIGGGNSNQPQHF.

The chain employs TRBV12-3 or TRBV12-4 and TRBJ2-1, with TRBD2 as a possible D gene (6 bases). This CDR3 has 15 amino acids. The V end lost 2 bases, the J end lost 9 bases, and 17 bases lay between the germline ends. CDR3 DNA sequence: TGTGCCAGCAGTTTATCGGAGGGTGGGTATGGTGAGCAGTTCTTC. It specifies CASSLSEGGYGEQFF.

The chain has TRBV20-1 and TRBJ1-1; tentatively, D is TRBD1 (5 bases). Trimming took off 5 bases at V and 5 bases at J, with 15 bases between the two ends. The CDR3 has 13 amino acids. Per the germline V gene, CDR1 is DFQATT and CDR2 is SNEGSKA (reference sequence). The CDR3 protein is CSAWDPLRTEAFF. The CDR3 DNA reads TGCAGTGCTTGGGACCCTTTAAGGACTGAAGCTTTCTTT.

This clonotype was seen a single time. The chain combines TRBV3-1 with TRBJ2-1, with 9 bases matching TRBD2. V dropped 3 bases and J dropped 0; count of bases not matched to a gene: 3. The CDR3 has 16 amino acids. Germline-derived CDR1 and CDR2 are LGHDT and YNNKEL (reference sequence). CDR3 sequence (DNA): TGTGCCAGCAGCCAGTTTAGCGGGGGCTCCTACAATGAGCAGTTCTTC. As protein: CASSQFSGGSYNEQFF.

This clonotype has more than one count but fewer than ten. V is TRBV4-2 and J is TRBJ1-2, with D maybe TRBD1 (5 bases). The CDR3 consists of 14 residues. Germline CDR1 and CDR2: LGHNA and YNFKEQ. V shed 4 bases and J shed 5 bases, with 14 bases lying between them. CDR3 bases: TGTGCCAGCAGCCCAGGCGGGGCAATTTATGGCTACACCTTC. Translation gives CASSPGGAIYGYTF.

The chain carries TRBV12-3 or TRBV12-4 and TRBJ1-2; no definite D call. V shed 4 bases and J shed 8 bases, with 14 bases lying between them. The CDR3 contains 13 residues. In DNA, the CDR3 is TGTGCCAGCAGTTGGGTCAGAGCGGGAGGCTACACCTTC. Protein sequence: CASSWVRAGGYTF.

Only a few counts were recorded for this clonotype. For the CDR3, the DNA is TGTGCCAGCAGCGTAGCTGGTGGGGGAACGTACCAGAATGAGCAGTTCTTC. This encodes CASSVAGGGTYQNEQFF. This chain connects TRBV9 to TRBJ2-1, with D possibly being TRBD1 or TRBD2 (5 bases each). Germline V gives CDR1 SGDLS, CDR2 YYNGEE. V was pared by 0 bases and J by 7 bases, with 20 bases between. This CDR3 is 17 amino acids long. Variable domain in full (rest from reference TRBV9 and TRBJ2-1): DSGVTQTPKHLITATGQRVTLRCSPRSGDLSVYWYQQSLDQGLQFLIQYYNGEERAKGNILERFSAQQFPDLHSELNLSSLELGDSALYFCASSVAGGGTYQNEQFFGPGTRLTVL.

The chain couples TRBV27 to TRBJ2-1; 11 bases map to TRBD2. Germline trimming cut 2 bases from V and 6 bases from J; bases unmatched to any gene: 18. CDR1 is MNHEY and CDR2 is SMNVEV in the germline V gene (reference sequence). CDR3 size: 20 residues. CDR3 coding DNA: TGTGCCAGCAGTTTAATGGCTAGCGGGAGGATCGCAATCGAGCTCAATGAGCAGTTCTTC. This codes for CASSLMASGRIAIELNEQFF.

This clonotype was detected ten times or more. CDR3 in DNA: TGTGCCATCAGTGCCCGACTAGACCACGAGCAGTACTTC. Its protein product is CAISARLDHEQYF. The chain links TRBV10-3 to TRBJ2-7; tentatively, D is TRBD2 (6 bases). The CDR3 consists of 13 residues. The V gene's germline CDR1 is ENHRY and CDR2 SYGVKD. Trimming removed 4 bases from V and 5 bases from J, with 12 bases in between.